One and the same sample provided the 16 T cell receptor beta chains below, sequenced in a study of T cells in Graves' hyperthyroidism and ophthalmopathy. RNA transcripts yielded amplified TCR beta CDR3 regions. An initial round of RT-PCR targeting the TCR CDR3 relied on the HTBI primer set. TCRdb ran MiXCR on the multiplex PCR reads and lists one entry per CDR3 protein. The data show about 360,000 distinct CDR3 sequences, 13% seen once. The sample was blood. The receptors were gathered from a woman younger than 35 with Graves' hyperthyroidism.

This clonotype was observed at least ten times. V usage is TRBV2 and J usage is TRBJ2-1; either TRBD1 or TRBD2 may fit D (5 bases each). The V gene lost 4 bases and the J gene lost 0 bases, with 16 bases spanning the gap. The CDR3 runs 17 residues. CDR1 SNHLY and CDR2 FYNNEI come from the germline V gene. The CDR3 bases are TGTGCCAGCAGTGGTCGGGGCTCTCCCACCTCCTACAATGAGCAGTTCTTC. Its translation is CASSGRGSPTSYNEQFF. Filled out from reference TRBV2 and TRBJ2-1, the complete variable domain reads EPEVTQTPSHQVTQMGQEVILRCVPISNHLYFYWYRQILGQKVEFLVSFYNNEISEKSEIFDDQFSVERPDGSNFTLKIRSTKLEDSAMYFCASSGRGSPTSYNEQFFGPGTRLTVL.

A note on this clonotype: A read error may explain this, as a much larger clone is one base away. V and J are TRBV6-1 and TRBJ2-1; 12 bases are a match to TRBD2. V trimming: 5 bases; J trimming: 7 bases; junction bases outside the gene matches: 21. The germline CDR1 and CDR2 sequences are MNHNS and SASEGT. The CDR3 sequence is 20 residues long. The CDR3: CASSLSLFPSGGASGNEQFF. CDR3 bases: TGTGCCAGCAGTCTCTCCTTATTTCCTAGCGGGGGGGCCTCTGGGAATGAGCAGTTCTTC.

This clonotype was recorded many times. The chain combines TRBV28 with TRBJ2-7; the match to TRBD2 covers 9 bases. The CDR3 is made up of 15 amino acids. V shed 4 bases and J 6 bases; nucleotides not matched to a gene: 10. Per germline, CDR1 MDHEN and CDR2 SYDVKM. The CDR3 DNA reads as TGTGCCAGCAGTTCCTCCGAGGAAGCGGGAGGCGAGCAGTACTTC. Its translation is CASSSSEEAGGEQYF.

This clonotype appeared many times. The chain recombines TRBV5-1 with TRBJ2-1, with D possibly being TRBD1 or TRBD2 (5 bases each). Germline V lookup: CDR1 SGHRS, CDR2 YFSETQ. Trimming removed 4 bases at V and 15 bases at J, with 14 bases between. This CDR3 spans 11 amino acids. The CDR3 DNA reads TGCGCCAGCAGCGGGGACGCCTTGACGTTCTTC. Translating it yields CASSGDALTFF.

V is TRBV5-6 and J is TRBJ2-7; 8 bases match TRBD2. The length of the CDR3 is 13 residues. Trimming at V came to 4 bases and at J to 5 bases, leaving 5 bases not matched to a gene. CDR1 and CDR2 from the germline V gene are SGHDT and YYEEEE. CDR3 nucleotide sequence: TGTGCCAGCAGCAGCGGGAGAACCAACGAGCAGTACTTC. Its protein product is CASSSGRTNEQYF.

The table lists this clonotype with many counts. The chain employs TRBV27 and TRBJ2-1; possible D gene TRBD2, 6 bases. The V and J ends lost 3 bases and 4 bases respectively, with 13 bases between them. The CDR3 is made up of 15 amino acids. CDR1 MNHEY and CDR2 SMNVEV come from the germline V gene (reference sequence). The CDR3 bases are TGTGCCAGCAGTTTCGAGGGGAGCGGGTACAATGAGCAGTTCTTC. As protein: CASSFEGSGYNEQFF.

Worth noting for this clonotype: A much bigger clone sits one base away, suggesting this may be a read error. CDR3 region: CASSVDSLGNQPQHF. In DNA form, the CDR3 reads TGTGCCAGCAGTGTGGACAGCCTAGGCAATCAGCCCCAGCATTTT. This rearrangement joins TRBV12-3 or TRBV12-4 to TRBJ1-5, with a tentative D call TRBD1 (6 bases). This CDR3 contains 15 residues. Trimming removed 5 bases at V and 2 bases at J, with 13 bases between.

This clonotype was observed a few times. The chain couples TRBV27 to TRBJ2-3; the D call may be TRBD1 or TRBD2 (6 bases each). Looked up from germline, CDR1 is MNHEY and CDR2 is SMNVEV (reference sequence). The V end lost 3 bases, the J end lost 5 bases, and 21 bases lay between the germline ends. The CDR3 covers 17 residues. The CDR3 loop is CASSFPRRGSYRDTQYF. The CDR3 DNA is TGTGCCAGCAGTTTCCCCAGGAGGGGGAGTTACAGAGATACGCAGTATTTT.

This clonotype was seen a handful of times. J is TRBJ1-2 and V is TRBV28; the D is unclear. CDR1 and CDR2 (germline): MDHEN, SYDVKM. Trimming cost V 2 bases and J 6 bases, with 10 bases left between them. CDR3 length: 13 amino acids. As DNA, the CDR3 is TGTGCCAGCAGTTTACCGGCGACCAATGGCTACACCTTC. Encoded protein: CASSLPATNGYTF.

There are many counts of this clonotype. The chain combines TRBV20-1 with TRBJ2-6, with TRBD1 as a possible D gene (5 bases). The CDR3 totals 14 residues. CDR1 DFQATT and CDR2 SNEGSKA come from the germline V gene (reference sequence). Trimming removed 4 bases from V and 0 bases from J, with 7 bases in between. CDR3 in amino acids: CSAKQDSGANVLTF. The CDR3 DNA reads TGCAGTGCTAAACAGGACTCTGGGGCCAACGTCCTGACTTTC.

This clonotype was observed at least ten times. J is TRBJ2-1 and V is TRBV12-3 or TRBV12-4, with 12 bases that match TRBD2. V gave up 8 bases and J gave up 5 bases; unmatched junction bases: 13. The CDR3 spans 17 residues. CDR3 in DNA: TGTGCCAGCCTAAGACCCCCTCTAGCGGGAGGGCACAATGAGCAGTTCTTC. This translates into CASLRPPLAGGHNEQFF.

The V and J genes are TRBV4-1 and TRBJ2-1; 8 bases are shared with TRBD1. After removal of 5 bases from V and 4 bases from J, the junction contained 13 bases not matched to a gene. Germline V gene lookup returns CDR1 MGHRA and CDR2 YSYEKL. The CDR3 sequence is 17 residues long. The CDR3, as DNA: TGCGCCAGCAGCTATGGAGGTATGGGGACAGGTTACAATGAGCAGTTCTTC. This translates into CASSYGGMGTGYNEQFF.

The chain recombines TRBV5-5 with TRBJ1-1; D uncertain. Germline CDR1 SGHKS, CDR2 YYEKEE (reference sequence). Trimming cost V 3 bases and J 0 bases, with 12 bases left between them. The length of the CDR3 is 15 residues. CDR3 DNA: TGTGCCAGCAGCTACCGGGGATCACTGAACACTGAAGCTTTCTTT. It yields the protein CASSYRGSLNTEAFF.

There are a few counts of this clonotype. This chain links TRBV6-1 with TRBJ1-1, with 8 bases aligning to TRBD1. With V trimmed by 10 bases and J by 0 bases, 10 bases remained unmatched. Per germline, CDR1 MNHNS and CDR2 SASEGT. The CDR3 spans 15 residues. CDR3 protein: CATATRQGMNTEAFF. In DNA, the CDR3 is TGTGCCACTGCGACGCGACAGGGGATGAACACTGAAGCTTTCTTT.

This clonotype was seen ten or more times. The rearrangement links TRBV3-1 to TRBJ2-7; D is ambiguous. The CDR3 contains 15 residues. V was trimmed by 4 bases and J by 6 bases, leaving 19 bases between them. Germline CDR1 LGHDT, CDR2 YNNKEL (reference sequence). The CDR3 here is CASSPQLAEFGEQYF. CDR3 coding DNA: TGTGCCAGCAGCCCCCAACTCGCGGAGTTTGGCGAGCAGTACTTC.

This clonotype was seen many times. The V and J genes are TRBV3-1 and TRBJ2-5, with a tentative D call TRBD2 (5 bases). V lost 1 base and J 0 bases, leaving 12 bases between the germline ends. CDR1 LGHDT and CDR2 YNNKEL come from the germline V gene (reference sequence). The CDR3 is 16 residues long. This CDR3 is CASSQGLAANQETQYF. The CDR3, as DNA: TGTGCCAGCAGCCAAGGTCTAGCAGCTAACCAAGAGACCCAGTACTTC.